This T cell receptor (beta chain) was sequenced for a study of tumor-infiltrating lymphocytes in primary liver carcinoma. Study-level information: These were node-negative, non-metastatic T1-T3 tumors of 4.2 to 10 cm. Samples had roughly 3.5 to 8 million productive TCRbeta reads, comparable between tissue types.

The blood RNA (from unsorted whole blood) was obtained, and germline DNA was also extracted. A primer matching the constant region was used to make TCR beta cDNA from 500 to 650 ng of total RNA. The TCR beta library was amplified through three nested multiplex PCR rounds in a modified ARM-PCR procedure. In the first two PCR rounds, TRBV1-TRBV30 forward primers were paired with a C-beta reverse primer, and each round lasted roughly 9 cycles. TCRdb re-called the multiplex PCR reads through MiXCR, storing one row per CDR3 protein. This table holds fewer than 350,000 distinct CDR3 sequences, roughly 60% found once. The V gene's germline CDR1 is MNHEY and CDR2 SVGAGI. The CDR3 runs 12 residues. Study conclusions and caveats: Since sampling was bulk and unsorted, CD4+ and CD8+ repertoires were not compared. Blood trailed tumors significantly in top-250-clone fraction (p = 0.039).

This clonotype was counted a few times. Its target is not known. Possible read error: a much larger clone is one base away. The V call is TRBV6-5, the J call TRBJ2-3; 8 positions agree with TRBD1. Sequenced input: peripheral blood. The TCR sequence derives from a man aged 35-49 years with primary liver carcinoma and hepatitis B virus infection. The DNA of the CDR3 is TGTGACAGCAGGGGACAGGCAGATACGCAGTATTTT. As protein: CDSRGQADTQYF.